Reported below is one T cell receptor (beta chain). The specificity of this receptor is unknown. No much larger clonotype is one base removed from it; base qualities were not supplied. The time point label corresponds to: baseline before first vaccination. The treatment or condition label of this sample denotes: meningococcal conjugate vaccine given as trial control. Vaccinee samples were obtained from the UK trials COV001 and COV002, which included a single-blind randomized controlled phase 2/3 trial of AZD1222 (ChAdOx1 nCoV-19) in healthy adults. For TCRbeta chain sequencing, PBMC samples from trial participants were taken at day 0 and at day 28 after the second dose. The CDR3 regions of human TCRbeta chains were analyzed by immunosequencing. The study's own analysis went as follows. TCRs in the repertoires were matched against a reference library of SARS-CoV-2-specific TCRs that had been generated with the MIRA antigen-specificity platform. Breadth meant the fraction of unique TCRs that were SARS-CoV-2-associated, whereas depth meant the fraction of total T cells that were SARS-CoV-2-associated. Using the MIRA data, each spike-specific TCR was mapped to the spike region that the TCR reacts to and placed in a CD4 or CD8 class. Log10-transformed breadth and depth values were compared by one-way ANOVA with Sidak's multiple comparisons tests. TCRdb provides this immuneACCESS table in a form limited to in-frame rearrangements. Some clones are lacking; in checked studies, under half of them reflect an unresolved V gene, and why the rest are absent is not known. V and J calls and clone size follow that table, whereas D and trimming were derived from the DNA. The sample profile shows roughly 80,000 clones; about 93% of them were found once. The ten largest clones capture less than 5.5% of the sample.

As encoded in the germline V gene, CDR1 is SGHRS while CDR2 is YFSETQ. At the junction V is shortened by 4 bases and J by 3 bases; bases outside the gene matches: 1. From the cysteine through the phenylalanine, the CDR3 covers 13 amino acids. The read is trimmed to its CDR3 DNA, 39 bases read in frame from base 1. This sample was included in a study of T cell responses to AZD1222 COVID-19 vaccine (dated by TCRdb to the early 2020s). Background on the whole study: A total of just over 230 trial participants underwent TCR sequencing, of whom 207 had received two doses of AZD1222 and roughly 26 had received two doses of the MenACWY control vaccine. Trial participants were enrolled by age into 18-55, 56-69 and 70-plus year subgroups, with roughly 160, 29 and 62 TCR-sequenced participants respectively. The study at large found these results: No day 14 peak-response samples were available, so repertoires were characterized only after the peak T cell response. The 56-69-year group was small, and its depth increase did not reach significance, likely because of low power. Conclusions about previously exposed vaccinees are limited, since just 6 or 7 AZD1222 recipients were seropositive for SARS-CoV-2 at baseline. After two AZD1222 doses, spike-specific TCR breadth and depth were significantly higher than at day 0 and than in MenACWY recipients. Vaccine-associated CD4 TCRs spanned the whole spike protein, with dominant responses in regions 160-218 and 743-854. Reportedly, almost half of the unique spike-specific TCRs recognized epitopes lying outside the regions that are mutated in the B.1.351 and B.1.1.7 variants. Most participants were white British and females outnumbered males, and the authors suggested that clonal diversity may have been underestimated.

This clonotype was obtained from an adult in good health. The material was peripheral blood, obtained on day 0 of MenACWY control vaccination. The chain joins TRBV5-1 to TRBJ1-2; 9 junctional bases match TRBD1. The CDR3 reads CASSRDRDYGYTF. The DNA sequence is TGCGCCAGCAGCAGGGACAGGGACTATGGCTACACCTTC.